This paragraph covers one T cell receptor beta chain sequence. What it recognizes is unknown. This sample was taken from a study of T cell responses to AZD1222 COVID-19 vaccine. Findings and caveats of the study: Scientists sampled the repertoires only once the peak T cell response had passed. Compared with day 0, the breadth and depth of the Spike-specific TCR repertoire rose significantly after two doses of AZD1222. Baseline serology detected seropositivity in only a handful of AZD1222 recipients. Nearly half of the spike-specific TCRs reportedly recognize variant regions that carry no mutations.

The V gene lost 6 bases and the J gene lost 8 bases, with 10 bases spanning the gap. This CDR3 contains 11 residues. Germline CDR1 SGHNT, CDR2 YENEEA. Sequencing was performed with immunoSEQ multiplex PCR; in TCRdb, only in-frame clones are kept and a portion is missing. The data contain about 130,000 clones, about 90% of them singletons. This clonotype was sampled from an adult in good health. The source material was peripheral blood, sampled on day 0 of AZD1222 vaccination. The chain couples TRBV11-3 to TRBJ1-1; D perhaps matches TRBD1 (5 bases). CDR3 in amino acids: CASSRQYEAFF. The CDR3 region has the DNA TGTGCCAGCAGTAGACAGTACGAAGCTTTCTTT.